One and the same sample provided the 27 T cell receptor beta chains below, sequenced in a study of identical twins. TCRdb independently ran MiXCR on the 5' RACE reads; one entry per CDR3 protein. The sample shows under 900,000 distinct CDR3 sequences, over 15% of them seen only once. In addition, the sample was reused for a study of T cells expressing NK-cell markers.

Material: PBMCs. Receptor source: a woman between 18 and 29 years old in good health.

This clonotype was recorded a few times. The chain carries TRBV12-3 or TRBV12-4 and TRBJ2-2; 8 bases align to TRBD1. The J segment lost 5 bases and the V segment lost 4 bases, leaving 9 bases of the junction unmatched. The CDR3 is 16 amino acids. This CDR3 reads CASSSTRDRRTGELFF. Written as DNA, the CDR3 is TGTGCCAGCAGTTCCACGCGGGACAGGCGAACCGGGGAGCTGTTTTTT.

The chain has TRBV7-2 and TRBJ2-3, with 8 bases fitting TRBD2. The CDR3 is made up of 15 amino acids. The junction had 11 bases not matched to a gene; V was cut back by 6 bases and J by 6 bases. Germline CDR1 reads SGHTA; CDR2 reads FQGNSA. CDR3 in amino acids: CASRAGGYVGDTQYF. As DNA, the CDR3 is TGTGCCAGCAGGGCGGGGGGATATGTAGGGGATACGCAGTATTTT.

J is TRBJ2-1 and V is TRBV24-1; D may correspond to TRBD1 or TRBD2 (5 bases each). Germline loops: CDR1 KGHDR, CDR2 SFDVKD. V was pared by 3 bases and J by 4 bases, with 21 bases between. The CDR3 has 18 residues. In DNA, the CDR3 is TGTGCCACCAGTGATCCTACCGCCGGGGATGGGGGATACAATGAGCAGTTCTTC. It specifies CATSDPTAGDGGYNEQFF.

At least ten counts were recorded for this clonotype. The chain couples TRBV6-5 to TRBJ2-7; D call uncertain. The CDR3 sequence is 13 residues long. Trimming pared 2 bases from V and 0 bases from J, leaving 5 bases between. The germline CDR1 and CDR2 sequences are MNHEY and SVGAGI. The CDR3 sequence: CASSYTGSYEQYF. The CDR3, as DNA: TGTGCCAGCAGTTACACTGGCTCCTACGAGCAGTACTTC.

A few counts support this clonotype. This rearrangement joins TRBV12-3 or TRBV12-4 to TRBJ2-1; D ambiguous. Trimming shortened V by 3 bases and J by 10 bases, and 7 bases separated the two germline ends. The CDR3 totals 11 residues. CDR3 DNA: TGTGCCAGCAGTTTTCTGGAGGAGCAGTTCTTC. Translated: CASSFLEEQFF.

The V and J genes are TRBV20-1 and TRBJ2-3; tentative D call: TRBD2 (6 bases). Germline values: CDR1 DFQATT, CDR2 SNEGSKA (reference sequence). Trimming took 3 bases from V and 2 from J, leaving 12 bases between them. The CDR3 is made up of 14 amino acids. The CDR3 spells CSASAGSPTDTQYF. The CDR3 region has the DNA TGCAGTGCTAGCGCGGGGTCCCCCACAGATACGCAGTATTTT.

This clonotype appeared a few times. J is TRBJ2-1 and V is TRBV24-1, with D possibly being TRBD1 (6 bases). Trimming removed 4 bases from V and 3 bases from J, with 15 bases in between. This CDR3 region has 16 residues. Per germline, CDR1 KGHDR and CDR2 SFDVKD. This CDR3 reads CATSEPQGSLYNEQFF. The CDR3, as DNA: TGTGCCACCAGTGAGCCACAGGGTTCCCTCTACAATGAGCAGTTCTTC.

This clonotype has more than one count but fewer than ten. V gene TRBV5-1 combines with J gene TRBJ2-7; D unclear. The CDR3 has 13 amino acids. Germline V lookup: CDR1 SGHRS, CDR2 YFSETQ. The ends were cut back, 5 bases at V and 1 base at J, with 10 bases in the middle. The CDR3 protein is CASRGAASYEQYF. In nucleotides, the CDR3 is TGCGCCAGCAGGGGTGCTGCATCCTACGAGCAGTACTTC.

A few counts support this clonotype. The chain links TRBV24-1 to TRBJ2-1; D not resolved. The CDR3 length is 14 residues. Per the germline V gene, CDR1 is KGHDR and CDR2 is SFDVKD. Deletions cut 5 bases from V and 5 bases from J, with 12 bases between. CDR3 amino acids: CATSGGTYNNEQFF. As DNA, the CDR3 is TGTGCCACCAGTGGTGGCACTTACAACAATGAGCAGTTCTTC.

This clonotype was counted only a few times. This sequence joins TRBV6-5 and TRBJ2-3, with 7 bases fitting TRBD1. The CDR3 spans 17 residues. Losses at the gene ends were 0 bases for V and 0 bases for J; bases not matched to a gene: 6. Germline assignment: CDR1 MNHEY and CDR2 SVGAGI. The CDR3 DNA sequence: TGTGCCAGCAGTTACTCTCCCACAGGGGCCAGCACAGATACGCAGTATTTT. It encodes CASSYSPTGASTDTQYF.

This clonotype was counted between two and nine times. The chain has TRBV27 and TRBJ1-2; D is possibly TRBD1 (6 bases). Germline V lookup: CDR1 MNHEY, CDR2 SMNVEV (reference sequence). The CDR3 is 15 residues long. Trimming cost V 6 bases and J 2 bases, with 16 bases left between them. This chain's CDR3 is CASSRGGMGNYGYTF. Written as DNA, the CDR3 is TGTGCCAGCAGCAGGGGAGGGATGGGAAACTATGGCTACACCTTC.

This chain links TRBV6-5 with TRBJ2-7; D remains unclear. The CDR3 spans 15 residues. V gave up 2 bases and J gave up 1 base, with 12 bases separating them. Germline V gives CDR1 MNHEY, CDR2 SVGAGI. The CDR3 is CASSYVAGQSYEQYF. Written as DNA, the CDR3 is TGTGCCAGCAGTTACGTGGCAGGTCAGTCCTACGAGCAGTACTTC.

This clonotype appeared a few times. The DNA of the CDR3 is TGTGCCAGCAGTCCGGCCACCCTTCTAGGCTACGAGCAGTACTTC. It encodes CASSPATLLGYEQYF. This chain joins TRBV6-2 or TRBV6-3 and TRBJ2-7; D is unresolved. V was shortened by 5 bases and J by 3 bases, with 17 bases between the two germline ends. Germline V gene data show CDR1 as MNHEY and CDR2 as SVGEGT. The CDR3 covers 15 residues.

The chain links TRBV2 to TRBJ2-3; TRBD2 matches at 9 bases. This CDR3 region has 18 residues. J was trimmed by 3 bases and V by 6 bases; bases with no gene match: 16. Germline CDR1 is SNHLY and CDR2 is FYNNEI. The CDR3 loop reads CASSLLAGGSWRTDTQYF. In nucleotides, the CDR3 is TGTGCCAGCAGCCTCCTCGCGGGAGGGTCTTGGAGGACAGATACGCAGTATTTT.

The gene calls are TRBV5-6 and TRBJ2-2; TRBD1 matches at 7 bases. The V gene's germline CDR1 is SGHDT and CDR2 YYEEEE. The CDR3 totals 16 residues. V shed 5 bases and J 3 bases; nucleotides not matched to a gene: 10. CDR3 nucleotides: TGTGCCAGCAGACACGGAGTAACAGGGGACACCGGGGAGCTGTTTTTT. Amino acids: CASRHGVTGDTGELFF.

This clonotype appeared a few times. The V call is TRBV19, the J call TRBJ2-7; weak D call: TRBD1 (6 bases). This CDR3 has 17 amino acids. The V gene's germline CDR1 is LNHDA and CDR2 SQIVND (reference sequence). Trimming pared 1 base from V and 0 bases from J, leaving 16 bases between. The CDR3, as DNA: TGTGCCAGTAGTATAGCATCCCGACAGGCCAGCTCCTACGAGCAGTACTTC. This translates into CASSIASRQASSYEQYF.

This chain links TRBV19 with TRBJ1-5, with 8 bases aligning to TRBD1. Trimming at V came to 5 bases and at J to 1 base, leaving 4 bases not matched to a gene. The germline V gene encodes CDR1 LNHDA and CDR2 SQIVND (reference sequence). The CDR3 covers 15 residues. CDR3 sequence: CASSHRGISNQPQHF. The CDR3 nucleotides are TGTGCCAGTAGTCACAGGGGGATCAGCAATCAGCCCCAGCATTTT.

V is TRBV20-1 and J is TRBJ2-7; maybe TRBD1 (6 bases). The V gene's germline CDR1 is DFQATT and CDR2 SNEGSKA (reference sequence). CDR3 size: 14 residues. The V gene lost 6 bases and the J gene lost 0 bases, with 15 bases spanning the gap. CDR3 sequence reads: CSAGDRSNSYEQYF. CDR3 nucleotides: TGCAGTGCCGGAGACAGGTCGAACTCCTACGAGCAGTACTTC.

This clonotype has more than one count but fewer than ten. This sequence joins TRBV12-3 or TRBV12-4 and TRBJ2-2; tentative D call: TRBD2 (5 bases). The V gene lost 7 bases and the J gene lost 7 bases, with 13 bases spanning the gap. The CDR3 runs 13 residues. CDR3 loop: CASNSDRGGELFF. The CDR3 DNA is TGTGCCAGCAATTCTGATCGGGGCGGGGAGCTGTTTTTT.

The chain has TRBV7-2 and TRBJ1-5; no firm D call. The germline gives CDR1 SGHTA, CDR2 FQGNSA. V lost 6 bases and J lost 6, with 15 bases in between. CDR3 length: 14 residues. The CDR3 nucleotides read TGTGCCAGCAGTTATCATTGGCGCCCTCAGCCCCAGCATTTT. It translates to CASSYHWRPQPQHF.

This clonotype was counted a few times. CDR3 sequence (DNA): TGTGCCATGCCTCCGGGGGGTCGGGCCTCCTACGAGCAGTACTTC. It encodes CAMPPGGRASYEQYF. The chain is built from TRBV6-1 and TRBJ2-7, with 7 bases matching TRBD2. CDR1 is MNHNS, CDR2 SASEGT, per germline. With V trimmed by 10 bases and J by 0 bases, 12 bases remained unmatched. This CDR3 has 15 amino acids.

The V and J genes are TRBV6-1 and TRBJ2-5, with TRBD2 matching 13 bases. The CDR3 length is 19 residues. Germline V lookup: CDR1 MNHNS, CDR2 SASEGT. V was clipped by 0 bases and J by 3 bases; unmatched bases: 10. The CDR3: CASSEASPSTSGREETQYF. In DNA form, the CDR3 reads TGTGCCAGCAGTGAAGCCTCACCCTCTACTAGCGGGAGGGAAGAGACCCAGTACTTC.

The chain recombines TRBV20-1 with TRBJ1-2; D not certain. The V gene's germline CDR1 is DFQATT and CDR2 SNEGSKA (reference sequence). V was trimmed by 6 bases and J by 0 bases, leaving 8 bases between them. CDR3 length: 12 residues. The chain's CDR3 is CSAIKPNYGYTF. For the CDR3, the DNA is TGCAGTGCAATTAAGCCTAACTATGGCTACACCTTC.

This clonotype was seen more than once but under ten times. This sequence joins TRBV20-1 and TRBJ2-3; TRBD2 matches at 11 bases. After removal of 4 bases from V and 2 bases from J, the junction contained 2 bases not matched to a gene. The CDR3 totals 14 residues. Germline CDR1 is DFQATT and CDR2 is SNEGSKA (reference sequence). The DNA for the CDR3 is TGCAGTGCTAAACTAGCGGGGGTCACAGATACGCAGTATTTT. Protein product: CSAKLAGVTDTQYF.

DNA for the CDR3: TGCAGTGCTATTCCCCAGGGGGGATTTGAGCAGTTCTTC. As protein: CSAIPQGGFEQFF. This chain joins TRBV20-1 and TRBJ2-1; D perhaps matches TRBD1 (7 bases). CDR1 and CDR2 from the germline V gene are DFQATT and SNEGSKA (reference sequence). V gave up 4 bases and J gave up 9 bases, with 16 bases separating them. The CDR3 is 13 amino acids.

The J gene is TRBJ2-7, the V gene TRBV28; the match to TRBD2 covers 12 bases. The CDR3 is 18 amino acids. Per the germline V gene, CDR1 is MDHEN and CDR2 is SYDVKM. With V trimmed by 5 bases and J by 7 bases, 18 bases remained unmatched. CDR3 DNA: TGTGCCAGCAGTCTAGATACTAGCGGGAGGCTTCGTACGTGGGAGCAGTACTTC. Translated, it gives CASSLDTSGRLRTWEQYF.

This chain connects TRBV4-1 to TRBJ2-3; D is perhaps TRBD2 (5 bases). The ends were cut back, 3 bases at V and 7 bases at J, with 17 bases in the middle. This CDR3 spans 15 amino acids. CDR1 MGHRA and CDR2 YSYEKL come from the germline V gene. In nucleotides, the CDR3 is TGCGCCAGCAGCCACCCACTAGGAAGCCAGAATACGCAGTATTTT. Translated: CASSHPLGSQNTQYF.